This TCR beta chain comes out of a study of PD-L1 blockade in urothelial cancer. Overall study: The study recovered a median of around 140,000 T cells per blood sample.

Note on this clone: Its antigen remains unknown.

As for time point: pretreatment peripheral blood. Peripheral blood mononuclear cells were collected from every patient before and during treatment, yielding between 1 and 8 samples per patient. The CDR3 runs 15 residues. With V trimmed by 6 bases and J by 5 bases, 6 bases remained unmatched. In germline, CDR1 is SGHTA, CDR2 FQGTGA. Notes on the study in general: For durable-benefit patients, tumor-associated blood clones expanded more at 3 weeks.

The assay was immunoSEQ multiplex PCR, and TCRdb's table has in-frame clones only and misses some. Among tens of thousands of clones listed, 85% to 90% were seen once. The sequenced sample was PBMCs, obtained around atezolizumab (anti-PD-L1) treatment. The clonotype originates from a man in his 70s with urothelial cancer. The rearrangement links TRBV7-3 to TRBJ2-2; 10 bases fit TRBD2. CDR3 nucleotides: TGTGCCAGCAGAAGACTAGCGGGCAATACCGGGGAGCTGTTTTTT. It encodes CASRRLAGNTGELFF.